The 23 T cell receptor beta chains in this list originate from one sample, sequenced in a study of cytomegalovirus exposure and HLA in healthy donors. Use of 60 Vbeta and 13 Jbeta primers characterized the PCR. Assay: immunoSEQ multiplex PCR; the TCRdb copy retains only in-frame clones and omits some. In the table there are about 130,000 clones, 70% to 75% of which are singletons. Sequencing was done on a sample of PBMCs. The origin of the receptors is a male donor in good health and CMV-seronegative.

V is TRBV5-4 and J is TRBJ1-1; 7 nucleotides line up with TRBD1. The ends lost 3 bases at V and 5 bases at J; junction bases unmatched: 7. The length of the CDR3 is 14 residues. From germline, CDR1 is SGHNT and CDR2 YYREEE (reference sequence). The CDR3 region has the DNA TGTGCCAGCAGCTGGAGGTCAGGGGGGACTGAAGCTTTCTTT. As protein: CASSWRSGGTEAFF.

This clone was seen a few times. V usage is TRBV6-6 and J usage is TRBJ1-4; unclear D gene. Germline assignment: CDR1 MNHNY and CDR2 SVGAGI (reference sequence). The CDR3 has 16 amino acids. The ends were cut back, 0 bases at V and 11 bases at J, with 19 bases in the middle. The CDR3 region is CASSYSRPELGGKLFF. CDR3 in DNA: TGTGCCAGCAGTTACTCGAGGCCGGAATTGGGAGGGAAACTGTTTTTT.

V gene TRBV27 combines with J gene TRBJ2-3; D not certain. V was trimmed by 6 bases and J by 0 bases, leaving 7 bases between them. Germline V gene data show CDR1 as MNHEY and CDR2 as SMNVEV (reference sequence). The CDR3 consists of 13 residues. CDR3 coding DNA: TGTGCCAGCAGCCCCCTGAGCACAGATACGCAGTATTTT. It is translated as CASSPLSTDTQYF.

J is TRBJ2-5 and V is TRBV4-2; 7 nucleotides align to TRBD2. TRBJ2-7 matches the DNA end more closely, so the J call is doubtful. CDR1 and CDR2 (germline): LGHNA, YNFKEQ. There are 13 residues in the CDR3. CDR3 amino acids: CASSHRGDYEQYF. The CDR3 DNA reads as TGTGCCAGCAGCCACCGGGGGGACTACGAGCAGTACTTC.

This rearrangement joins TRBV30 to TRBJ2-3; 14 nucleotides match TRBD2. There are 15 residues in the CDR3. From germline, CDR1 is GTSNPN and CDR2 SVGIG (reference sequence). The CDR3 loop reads CAYEGTSGSRDTQYF. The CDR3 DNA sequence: TGTGCGTATGAAGGGACTAGCGGGAGCCGGGATACGCAGTATTTT.

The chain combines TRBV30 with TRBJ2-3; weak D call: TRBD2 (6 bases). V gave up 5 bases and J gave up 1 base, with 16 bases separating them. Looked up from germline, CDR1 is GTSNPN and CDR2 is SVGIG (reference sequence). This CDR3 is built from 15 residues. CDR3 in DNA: TGTGCCTGGTCGAGGACGGGAGTCGGCACAGATACGCAGTATTTT. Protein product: CAWSRTGVGTDTQYF.

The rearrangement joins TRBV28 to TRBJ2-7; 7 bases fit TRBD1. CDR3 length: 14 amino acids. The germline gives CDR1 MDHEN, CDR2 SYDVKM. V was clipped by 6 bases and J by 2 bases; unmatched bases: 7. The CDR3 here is CASSRSDRPYEQYF. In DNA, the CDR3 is TGTGCCAGCAGCCGCTCGGACAGGCCCTACGAGCAGTACTTC.

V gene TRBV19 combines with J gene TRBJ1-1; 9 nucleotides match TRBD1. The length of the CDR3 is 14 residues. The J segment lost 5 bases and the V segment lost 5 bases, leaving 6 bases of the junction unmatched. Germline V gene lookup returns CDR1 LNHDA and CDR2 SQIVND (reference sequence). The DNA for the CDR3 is TGTGCCAGTAGTCCGCGACAGGGGGGGACTGAAGCTTTCTTT. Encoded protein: CASSPRQGGTEAFF.

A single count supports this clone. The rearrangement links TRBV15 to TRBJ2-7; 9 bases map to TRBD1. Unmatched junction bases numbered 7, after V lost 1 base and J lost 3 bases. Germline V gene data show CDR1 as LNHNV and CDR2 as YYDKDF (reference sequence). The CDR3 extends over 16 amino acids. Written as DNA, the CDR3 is TGTGCCACCAGCAGAGGTGGCGGGACAGGGCTCTACGAGCAGTACTTC. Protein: CATSRGGGTGLYEQYF. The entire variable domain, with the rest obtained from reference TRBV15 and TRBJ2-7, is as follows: DAMVIQNPRYQVTQFGKPVTLSCSQTLNHNVMYWYQQKSSQAPKLLFHYYDKDFNNEADTPDNFQSRRPNTSFCFLDIRSPGLGDTAMYLCATSRGGGTGLYEQYFGPGTRLTVT.

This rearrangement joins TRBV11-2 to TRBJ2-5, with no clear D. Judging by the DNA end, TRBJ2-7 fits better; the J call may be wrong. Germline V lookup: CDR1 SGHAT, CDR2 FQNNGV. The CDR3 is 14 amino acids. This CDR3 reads CASSSLGDSYEQYF. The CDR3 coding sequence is TGTGCCAGCAGCTCCCTTGGGGACTCCTACGAGCAGTACTTC.

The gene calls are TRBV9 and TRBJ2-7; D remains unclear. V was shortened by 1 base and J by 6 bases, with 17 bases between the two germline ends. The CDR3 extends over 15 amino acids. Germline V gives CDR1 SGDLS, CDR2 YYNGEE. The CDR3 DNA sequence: TGTGCCAGCAGCGTAACTACCAACATTATGAGCGAGCAGTACTTC. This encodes CASSVTTNIMSEQYF.

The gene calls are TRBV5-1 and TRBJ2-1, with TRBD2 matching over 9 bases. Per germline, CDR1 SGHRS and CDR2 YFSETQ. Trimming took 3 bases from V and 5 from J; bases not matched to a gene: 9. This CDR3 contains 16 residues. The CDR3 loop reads CASSSWGLAGNNEQFF. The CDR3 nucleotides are TGCGCCAGCAGCTCCTGGGGTCTAGCGGGAAACAATGAGCAGTTCTTC. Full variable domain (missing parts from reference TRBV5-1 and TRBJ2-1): KAGVTQTPRYLIKTRGQQVTLSCSPISGHRSVSWYQQTPGQGLQFLFEYFSETQRNKGNFPGRFSGRQFSNSRSEMNVSTLELGDSALYLCASSSWGLAGNNEQFFGPGTRLTVL.

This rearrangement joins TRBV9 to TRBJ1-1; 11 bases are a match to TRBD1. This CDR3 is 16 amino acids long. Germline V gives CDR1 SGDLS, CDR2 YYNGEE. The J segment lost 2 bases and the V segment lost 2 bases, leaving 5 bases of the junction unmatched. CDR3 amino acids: CASSVPGQGVNTEAFF. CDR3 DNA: TGTGCCAGCAGCGTGCCGGGACAGGGGGTCAACACTGAAGCTTTCTTT.

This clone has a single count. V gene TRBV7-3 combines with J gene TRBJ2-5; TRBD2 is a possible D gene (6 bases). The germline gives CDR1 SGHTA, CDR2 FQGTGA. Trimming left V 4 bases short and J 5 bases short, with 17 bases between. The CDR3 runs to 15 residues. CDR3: CASSSGGLEEETQYF. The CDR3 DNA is TGTGCCAGCAGCTCCGGGGGACTGGAAGAGGAGACCCAGTACTTC. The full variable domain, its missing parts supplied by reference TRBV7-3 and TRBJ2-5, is GAGVSQTPSNKVTEKGKYVELRCDPISGHTALYWYRQSLGQGPEFLIYFQGTGAADDSGLPNDRFFAVRPEGSVSTLKIQRTERGDSAVYLCASSSGGLEEETQYFGPGTRLLVL.

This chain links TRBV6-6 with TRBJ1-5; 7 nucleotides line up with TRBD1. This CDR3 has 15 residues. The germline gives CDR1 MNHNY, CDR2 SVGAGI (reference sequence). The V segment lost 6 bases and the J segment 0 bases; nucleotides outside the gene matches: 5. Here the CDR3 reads CASSQGVDSNQPQHF. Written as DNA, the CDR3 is TGTGCCAGCAGCCAGGGGGTGGATAGCAATCAGCCCCAGCATTTT.

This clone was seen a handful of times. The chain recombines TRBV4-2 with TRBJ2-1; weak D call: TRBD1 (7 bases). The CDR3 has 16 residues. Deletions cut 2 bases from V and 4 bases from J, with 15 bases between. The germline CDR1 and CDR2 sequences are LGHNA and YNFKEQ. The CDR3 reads CASSQFRGDLYNEQFF. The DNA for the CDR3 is TGTGCCAGCAGCCAATTCAGGGGGGACCTATACAATGAGCAGTTCTTC.

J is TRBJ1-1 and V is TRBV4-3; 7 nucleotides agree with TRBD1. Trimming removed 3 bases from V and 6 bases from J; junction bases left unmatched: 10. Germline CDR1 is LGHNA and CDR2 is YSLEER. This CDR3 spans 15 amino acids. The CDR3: CASSHYRGYGSEAFF. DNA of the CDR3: TGCGCCAGCAGCCACTACAGGGGCTACGGCTCTGAAGCTTTCTTT.

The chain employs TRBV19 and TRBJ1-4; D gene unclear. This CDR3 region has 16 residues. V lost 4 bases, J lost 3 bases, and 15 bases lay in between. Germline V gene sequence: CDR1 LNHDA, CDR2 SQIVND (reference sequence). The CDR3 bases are TGTGCCAGTAGTACCCCCCCCCGGAGGTCTAATGAAAAACTGTTTTTT. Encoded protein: CASSTPPRRSNEKLFF.

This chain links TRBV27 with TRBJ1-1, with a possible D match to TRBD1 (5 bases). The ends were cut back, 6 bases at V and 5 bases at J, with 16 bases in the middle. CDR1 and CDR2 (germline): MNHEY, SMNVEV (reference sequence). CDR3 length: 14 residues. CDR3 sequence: CASRPDRRTTEAFF. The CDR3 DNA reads TGTGCCAGCAGACCTGACAGACGCACAACTGAAGCTTTCTTT.

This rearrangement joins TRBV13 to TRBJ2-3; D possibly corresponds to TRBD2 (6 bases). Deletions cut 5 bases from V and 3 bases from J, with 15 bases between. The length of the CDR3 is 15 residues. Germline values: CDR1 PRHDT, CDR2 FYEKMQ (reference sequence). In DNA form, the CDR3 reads TGTGCCAGCAGCCGGGACTCTTCGGAAACAGATACGCAGTATTTT. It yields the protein CASSRDSSETDTQYF. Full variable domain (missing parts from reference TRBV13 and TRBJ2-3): AAGVIQSPRHLIKEKRETATLKCYPIPRHDTVYWYQQGPGQDPQFLISFYEKMQSDKGSIPDRFSAQQFSDYHSELNMSSLELGDSALYFCASSRDSSETDTQYFGPGTRLTVL.

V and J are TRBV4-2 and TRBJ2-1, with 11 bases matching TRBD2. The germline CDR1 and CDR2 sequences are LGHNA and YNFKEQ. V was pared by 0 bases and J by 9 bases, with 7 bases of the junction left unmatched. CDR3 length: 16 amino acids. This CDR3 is CASSQEVTSGTFEQFF. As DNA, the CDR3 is TGTGCCAGCAGCCAAGAAGTGACTAGCGGGACTTTTGAGCAGTTCTTC.

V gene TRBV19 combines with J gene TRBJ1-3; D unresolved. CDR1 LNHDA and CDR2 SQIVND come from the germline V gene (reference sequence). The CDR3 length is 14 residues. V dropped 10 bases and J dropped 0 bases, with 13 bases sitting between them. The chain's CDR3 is CATRQDFSGNTIYF. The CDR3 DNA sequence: TGTGCCACCCGTCAGGACTTCTCTGGAAACACCATATATTTT.

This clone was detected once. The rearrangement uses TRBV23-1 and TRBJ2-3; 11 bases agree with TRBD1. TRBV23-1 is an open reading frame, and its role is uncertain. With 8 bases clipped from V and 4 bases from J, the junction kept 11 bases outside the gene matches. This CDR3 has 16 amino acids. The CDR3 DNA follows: TGCGCCAGCTCGGGGCCGGGACAGGGGGTTGCAGATACGCAGTATTTT. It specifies CASSGPGQGVADTQYF.